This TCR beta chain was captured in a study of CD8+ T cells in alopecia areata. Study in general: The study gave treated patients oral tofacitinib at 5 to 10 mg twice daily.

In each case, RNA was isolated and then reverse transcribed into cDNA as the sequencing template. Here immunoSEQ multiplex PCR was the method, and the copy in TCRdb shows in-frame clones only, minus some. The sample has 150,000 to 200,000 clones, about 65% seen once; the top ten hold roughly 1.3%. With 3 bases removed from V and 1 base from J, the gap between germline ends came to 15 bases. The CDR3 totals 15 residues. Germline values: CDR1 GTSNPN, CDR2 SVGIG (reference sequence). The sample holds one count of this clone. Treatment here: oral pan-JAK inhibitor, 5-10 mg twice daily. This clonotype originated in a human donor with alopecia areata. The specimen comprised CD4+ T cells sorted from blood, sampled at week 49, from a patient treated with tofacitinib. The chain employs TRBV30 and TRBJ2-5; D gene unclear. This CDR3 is CAWSPHGGRQETQYF. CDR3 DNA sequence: TGTGCCTGGAGCCCCCACGGCGGACGCCAAGAGACCCAGTACTTC.